This TCR beta chain was documented in a study of blood T cell repertoires in COVID-19. Study information: Nucleic acid was either cDNA or gDNA, and it came from T cells, B-cell-depleted T cells, or PBMCs.

Germline V gene sequence: CDR1 LGHDT, CDR2 YNNKEL (reference sequence). CDR3 length equals 12 residues. The germline V and J ends were trimmed by 6 bases and 7 bases, with 10 bases remaining between them. Participant ages covered roughly 18 to 89 years across 24 US areas. Cohorts were based on clinical histories the participants reported. This clone has only a few counts. Per the original methods: Scientists estimated how many nucleated cells there were by amplifying reference gene primers. Produced via immunoSEQ multiplex PCR; TCRdb's table is partial and in-frame only. V, J and clone size derive from that table, while D and trimming were established from the DNA sequence. The data hold some 490,000 clones, with approximately 90% observed a single time.

The rearrangement joins TRBV3-1 (or the pseudogene TRBV3-2) to TRBJ2-1; D possibly corresponds to TRBD2 (6 bases). Sequenced material: PBMCs or T cells enriched from blood (not recorded which). The sequence derives from a woman in her sixties who had recovered from COVID-19. In nucleotides, the CDR3 is TGTGCCAGCAGTGGGGGGAGGAATGAGCAGTTCTTC. Protein product: CASSGGRNEQFF.